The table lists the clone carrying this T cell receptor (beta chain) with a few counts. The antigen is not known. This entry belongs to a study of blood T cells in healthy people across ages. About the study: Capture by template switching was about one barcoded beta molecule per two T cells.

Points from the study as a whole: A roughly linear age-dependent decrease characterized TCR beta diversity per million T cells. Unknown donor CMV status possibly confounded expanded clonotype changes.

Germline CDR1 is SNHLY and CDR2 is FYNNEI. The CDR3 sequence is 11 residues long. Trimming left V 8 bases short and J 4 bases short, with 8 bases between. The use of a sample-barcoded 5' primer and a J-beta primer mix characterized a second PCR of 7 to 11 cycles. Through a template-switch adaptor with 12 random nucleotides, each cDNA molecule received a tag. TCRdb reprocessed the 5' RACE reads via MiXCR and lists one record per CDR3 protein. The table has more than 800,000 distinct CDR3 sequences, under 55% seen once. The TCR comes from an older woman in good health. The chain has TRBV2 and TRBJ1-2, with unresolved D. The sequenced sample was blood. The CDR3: CASPRTYGYTF. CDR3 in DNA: TGTGCCAGCCCTCGGACCTATGGCTACACCTTC.